This T cell receptor (beta chain) is drawn from a study of T cell responses to AZD1222 COVID-19 vaccine. General study findings and limits: In all cases, repertoires were sampled only after the peak T cell response. Spike was spanned by vaccine-associated CD4 TCRs, which were dominant at 160-218 and 743-854. Recipients of AZD1222 seropositive at baseline numbered only five or six.

The germline V gene has CDR1 MNHNS and CDR2 SASEGT. Trimming cost V 2 bases and J 1 base, with 7 bases left between them. This CDR3 contains 14 residues. In the case of this clone: The antigen is not known.

TCRdb's table, derived via immunoSEQ multiplex PCR, lists solely in-frame clones and lacks some. The repertoire consists of 120,000 or so clones, with about nine tenths occurring once and the leading ten covering approximately 7.6%. The source is an adult in good health. Here the sequenced sample was peripheral blood, taken on day 0 of AZD1222 vaccination. The rearrangement joins TRBV6-1 to TRBJ2-3, with D unclear. CDR3 sequence reads: CASSEYYGTDTQYF. The CDR3 coding sequence is TGTGCCAGCAGTGAATACTACGGCACAGATACGCAGTATTTT.